This entry lists 17 T cell receptor beta chains sequenced from one sample in a study of CD8 T cells in ankylosing spondylitis. One entry per CDR3 protein, called by TCRdb with MiXCR from the 5' RACE reads. This sample has fewer than 400,000 distinct CDR3 sequences, with about 14% found just once. The source material was blood, either unsorted or a sorted T cell fraction (not recorded which). The receptors come from a male donor with ankylosing spondylitis or in good health (not recorded which).

This clonotype was counted many times. The chain links TRBV18 to TRBJ1-5; D is possibly TRBD1 (5 bases). The V end was cut by 0 bases, the J end by 7 bases, with 7 bases between. Per the germline V gene, CDR1 is KGHSH and CDR2 is LQKENI. The CDR3 spans 13 residues. CDR3 sequence reads: CASSPPGGQPQHF. Here the CDR3 DNA reads TGTGCCAGCTCACCACCTGGGGGACAGCCCCAGCATTTT.

This chain connects TRBV5-5 to TRBJ2-7; D not resolved. Germline V CDR1 and CDR2: SGHKS, YYEKEE (reference sequence). The CDR3 is made up of 14 amino acids. V was cut by 3 bases and J by 1 base, with 11 bases left in between. In nucleotides, the CDR3 is TGTGCCAGCAGCTCGGAGCGAGCTTCCTACGAGCAGTACTTC. Translating gives CASSSERASYEQYF.

V and J are TRBV5-1 and TRBJ2-1; 8 positions match TRBD2. The CDR3 spans 18 residues. Trimming took 2 bases from V and 0 from J; bases not matched to a gene: 10. Germline CDR1 reads SGHRS; CDR2 reads YFSETQ. CDR3 nucleotides: TGCGCCAGCAGCTTAGCGGGAGTTAGTTCTGGCTCCTACAATGAGCAGTTCTTC. Translating it yields CASSLAGVSSGSYNEQFF.

This clonotype was seen a few times. V is TRBV18 and J is TRBJ2-7; D uncertain. Deletions cut 2 bases from V and 2 bases from J, with 4 bases between. Germline lookup yields CDR1 KGHSH and CDR2 LQKENI. The CDR3 is 12 amino acids. The CDR3 DNA sequence: TGTGCCAGCTCACCATCGACCTACGAGCAGTACTTC. It yields the protein CASSPSTYEQYF. Filled out from reference TRBV18 and TRBJ2-7, the complete variable domain reads NAGVMQNPRHLVRRRGQEARLRCSPMKGHSHVYWYRQLPEEGLKFMVYLQKENIIDESGMPKERFSAEFPKEGPSILRIQQVVRGDSAAYFCASSPSTYEQYFGPGTRLTVT.

The chain carries TRBV6-1 and TRBJ2-7; 7 bases agree with TRBD1. The V segment lost 8 bases and the J segment 1 base; nucleotides outside the gene matches: 5. The CDR3 covers 13 residues. Germline V gene sequence: CDR1 MNHNS, CDR2 SASEGT. The CDR3 nucleotides are TGTGCCAGCGGGGGACAGTTATCCTACGAGCAGTACTTC. Protein product: CASGGQLSYEQYF.

This sequence joins TRBV7-9 and TRBJ1-1; D uncertain. Per germline, CDR1 SEHNR and CDR2 FQNEAQ (reference sequence). The CDR3 runs to 17 residues. V was shortened by 1 base and J by 0 bases, with 15 bases between the two germline ends. CDR3 nucleotide sequence: TGTGCCAGCAGCTTAGTACCAACGCACCGGTTGAACACTGAAGCTTTCTTT. It yields the protein CASSLVPTHRLNTEAFF.

The rearrangement uses TRBV20-1 and TRBJ2-3; tentatively, D is TRBD1 (6 bases). Deletions cut 6 bases from V and 0 bases from J, with 13 bases between. In germline, CDR1 is DFQATT, CDR2 SNEGSKA (reference sequence). The CDR3 length is 14 residues. As DNA, the CDR3 is TGCAGTGCGCCCCCGGGACAAAGCACAGATACGCAGTATTTT. It translates to CSAPPGQSTDTQYF.

V usage is TRBV29-1 and J usage is TRBJ1-2, with 7 bases lining up with TRBD1. V trimming: 6 bases; J trimming: 3 bases; junction bases outside the gene matches: 10. Germline V gives CDR1 SQVTM, CDR2 ANQGSEA. The CDR3 sequence is 14 residues long. Here the CDR3 reads CSVGETGTHYGYTF. The CDR3 nucleotides read TGCAGCGTGGGAGAGACAGGGACCCACTATGGCTACACCTTC.

In its sample, this clonotype was seen a few times. The rearrangement uses TRBV6-1 and TRBJ2-1; weak D call: TRBD2 (6 bases). CDR3 length: 15 residues. From germline, CDR1 is MNHNS and CDR2 SASEGT. The V gene lost 6 bases and the J gene lost 3 bases, with 15 bases spanning the gap. The CDR3 nucleotides read TGTGCCAGCAGGGCCCGGGATAGCGGCTACAATGAGCAGTTCTTC. Translation gives CASRARDSGYNEQFF.

The V call is TRBV4-2, the J call TRBJ2-2, with 11 positions matching TRBD1. The CDR3 runs 16 residues. The J segment lost 7 bases and the V segment lost 4 bases, leaving 8 bases of the junction unmatched. Germline V CDR1 and CDR2: LGHNA, YNFKEQ. CDR3 sequence (DNA): TGTGCCAGCAGCCCGGGGGACAGGGGGTCTGGCGGGGAGCTGTTTTTT. Translated: CASSPGDRGSGGELFF.

The genes are TRBV29-1 and TRBJ2-1; D may be TRBD2 (5 bases). The length of the CDR3 is 14 residues. Trimming removed 6 bases from V and 5 bases from J, with 17 bases in between. Per germline, CDR1 SQVTM and CDR2 ANQGSEA. CDR3 region: CSVLGFGENNEQFF. The CDR3 DNA is TGCAGCGTACTAGGGTTCGGGGAGAACAATGAGCAGTTCTTC.

CDR3 protein: CASSPYGAGETQYF. CDR3 sequence (DNA): TGTGCCAGCAGCCCTTATGGAGCAGGCGAGACCCAGTACTTC. This chain links TRBV7-2 with TRBJ2-5; D not certain. Germline assignment: CDR1 SGHTA and CDR2 FQGNSA. Trimming removed 5 bases from V and 5 bases from J, with 15 bases in between. The CDR3 totals 14 residues.

This clonotype has more than one count but fewer than ten. V and J are TRBV5-1 and TRBJ2-7; no clear D gene. Between the trimmed V and J ends, which lost 0 bases and 6 bases, there was a span of 7 bases. The CDR3 covers 12 residues. Germline V gene data show CDR1 as SGHRS and CDR2 as YFSETQ. CDR3: CASSLVRAEQYF. The DNA for the CDR3 is TGCGCCAGCAGCTTGGTAAGAGCCGAGCAGTACTTC.

The gene calls are TRBV20-1 and TRBJ2-1, with 10 nucleotides matching TRBD2. The CDR3 has 14 residues. V lost 6 bases to trimming and J lost 4 bases; unmatched junction nucleotides: 6. Per the germline V gene, CDR1 is DFQATT and CDR2 is SNEGSKA (reference sequence). The CDR3 region has the DNA TGCAGTGCCATTAAGCGGGAGGGATACAATGAGCAGTTCTTC. The encoded protein is CSAIKREGYNEQFF.

This clonotype showed up just a few times. This rearrangement joins TRBV5-6 to TRBJ1-2; D uncertain. Germline-derived CDR1 and CDR2 are SGHDT and YYEEEE. CDR3 length: 16 amino acids. V shed 4 bases and J shed 8 bases, with 24 bases lying between them. The CDR3 loop reads CASSPRTGSFSGGYTF. DNA for the CDR3: TGTGCCAGCAGCCCCAGGACCGGGTCTTTTTCGGGCGGCTACACCTTC.

This clonotype was recorded at least ten times. The V gene is TRBV28, the J gene TRBJ1-2; D is possibly TRBD1 (5 bases). V was pared by 3 bases and J by 4 bases, with 12 bases between. The CDR3 consists of 14 residues. Germline CDR1 reads MDHEN; CDR2 reads SYDVKM. The chain's CDR3 is CASSFRQGPYGYTF. The CDR3 DNA reads as TGTGCCAGCAGTTTTCGGCAGGGCCCCTATGGCTACACCTTC.

The gene calls are TRBV4-1 and TRBJ1-2; 7 positions agree with TRBD1. The CDR3 is made up of 15 amino acids. Unmatched junction bases numbered 5, after V lost 1 base and J lost 3 bases. The germline V gene encodes CDR1 MGHRA and CDR2 YSYEKL. Here the CDR3 DNA reads TGCGCCAGCAGCCAAGCCCGACAGGGAGACTATGGCTACACCTTC. Translated, it gives CASSQARQGDYGYTF.